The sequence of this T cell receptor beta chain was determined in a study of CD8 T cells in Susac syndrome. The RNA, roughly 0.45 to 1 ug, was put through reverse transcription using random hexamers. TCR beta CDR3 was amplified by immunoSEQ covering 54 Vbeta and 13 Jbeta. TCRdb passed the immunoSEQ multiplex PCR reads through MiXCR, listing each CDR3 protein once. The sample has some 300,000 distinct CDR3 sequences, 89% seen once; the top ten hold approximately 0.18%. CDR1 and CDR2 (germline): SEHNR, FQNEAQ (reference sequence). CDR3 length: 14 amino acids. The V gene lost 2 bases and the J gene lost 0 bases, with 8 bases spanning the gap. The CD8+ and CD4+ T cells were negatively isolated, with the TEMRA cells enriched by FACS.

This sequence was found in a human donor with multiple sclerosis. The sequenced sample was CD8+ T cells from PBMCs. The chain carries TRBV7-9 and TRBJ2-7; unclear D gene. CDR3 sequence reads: CASSLPGTSYEQYF. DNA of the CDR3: TGTGCCAGCAGCTTACCCGGAACCTCCTACGAGCAGTACTTC.